Sequencing of this T cell receptor beta chain was carried out in a study of cytomegalovirus exposure and HLA in healthy donors listed by TCRdb under 2017. General notes on the study: The roughly 670 repertoires of the first cohort and the 95 to 150 validation repertoires were produced on the same platform, according to a later analysis. The study aimed to test whether cataloging public T cell receptors could reveal signatures of past pathogen exposure. Along with the roughly 710-subject first cohort, a separate validation cohort of approximately 110 different subjects was used. To predict cytomegalovirus infection status, the study brought together high-throughput TCR immunosequencing, statistical association of individual TCRs with disease status, and machine learning. What the work shows at the level of the full study, not this receptor alone: In vitro tests confirmed that a few of the cytomegalovirus-associated TCR beta chains recognize cytomegalovirus antigens. A later analysis found that TCRs clustered in the first cohort also tended to co-occur in the 120 validation repertoires, with 94% of cluster scores above 0. Across donors, most TCR sequences were observed very rarely, whereas some public TCRs were present in many individuals. A total of around 150 TCR beta chains were listed by the study as associated with cytomegalovirus. According to the authors, the approach could potentially be generalized to other disease states and immunological phenotypes. The classifier was reported to diagnose cytomegalovirus status with high specificity and sensitivity in both the original cohort and the validation cohort. The validation cohort had no HLA typing available for a later analysis, so co-occurrence within that cohort was assessed over all 120 repertoires.

Libraries were made using the immunoSEQ multiplex PCR assay. Under the source paper's analysis protocol: A statistical classification framework was built to diagnose cytomegalovirus status from the catalog of TCR beta chain sequences. Held by TCRdb, this immuneACCESS table contains in-frame sequences only and omits some clones. Under half of the omission traces to an unresolved V gene where checked; the cause of the rest is unknown. V, J and clone size are taken as reported in that table, and D and trimming were inferred from the DNA itself. The sample has a few hundred thousand clones on record, roughly 87% of them singletons. The biggest ten clones account for around 11% of the sample. The donors belonged to the validation cohort of about 110 subjects, which was separate from the roughly 680-subject first cohort. As for this clone: Its specific antigen is unknown. Base-call qualities are not available, and no considerably larger clone is one nucleotide away.

Sequences SGHTA (CDR1) and FQGNSA (CDR2) are obtained from the germline V gene. The cysteine opens and the phenylalanine closes a CDR3 of 13 amino acids. Just the 39-base CDR3 DNA is kept, in frame starting at base 1. V sheds 6 bases and J sheds 3 bases, leaving 11 bases between their ends. The chain links TRBV7-2 with TRBJ1-1; no D gene is confidently identified. The origin of this receptor is a young man in good health and CMV-seropositive. Sequenced sample: PBMCs. For the CDR3, the sequence is CASSYAADTEAFF. The sequenced DNA is TGTGCCAGCAGTTACGCCGCGGACACTGAAGCTTTCTTT. With the rest looked up from the reference TRBV7-2 and TRBJ1-1 genes rather than sequenced, the full variable domain is GAGVSQSPSNKVTEKGKDVELRCDPISGHTALYWYRQSLGQGLEFLIYFQGNSAPDKSGLPSDRFSAERTGGSVSTLTIQRTQQEDSAVYLCASSYAADTEAFFGQGTRLTVV.